The clone carrying this T cell receptor (beta chain) was seen more than once but under ten times. The antigen remains undetermined. The data belong to a study of T cells after yellow fever vaccination. Trimming removed 5 bases from V and 2 bases from J, with 16 bases in between. This CDR3 region has 15 residues. Germline V CDR1 and CDR2: SGHTA, FQGNSA. TCRdb independently ran MiXCR on the 5' RACE reads; one entry per CDR3 protein. Counted here are some 400,000 distinct CDR3 sequences, roughly a sixth occurring once; the ten biggest clones make up over 15%. Findings of the study overall: Clonotypes appearing in both CD4 and CD8 compartments existed, and their share was small. Subsequent booster samples again held most clones from primary vaccination (96% CD4, roughly 88% CD8). Bulk-population clonotypes that are abundant could appear as contaminants in FACS-sorted repertoires.

Sequencing was performed on PBMCs, taken before the yellow fever booster vaccination. The sequence was collected from a man aged 18 to 30 who received the YFV17D yellow fever vaccine. The V call is TRBV7-2, the J call TRBJ2-7; D possibly corresponds to TRBD2 (7 bases). The CDR3: CASSRQRGGTYEQYF. Here the CDR3 DNA reads TGTGCCAGCAGCCGTCAAAGGGGGGGGACCTACGAGCAGTACTTC.